The rows below give T cell receptor beta chains drawn from one sample of a study of T-cell memory formation after mild COVID-19. One entry per CDR3 protein, called by TCRdb with MiXCR from the 5' RACE reads. The table has over 450,000 distinct CDR3 sequences, roughly 22% seen once; the top ten hold roughly an eighth. The sequenced sample was PBMCs or a T cell subset sorted from them (not recorded which). The receptors shown here come from an adult woman who had mild COVID-19 (a few samples of this study predate the infection). Cell type and time point are not known. Each CDR3 is given with its conserved first and last residue. The D gene is left open where the match is weak. Clone size is stated in some rows and not others, as once, few, many or a class when expanded.

clone size: many
V gene: TRBV12-3/TRBV12-4
J gene: TRBJ2-7
D gene: -
CDR3 protein: CASSLGPPREQYF
CDR3 DNA: TGTGCCAGCAGTTTAGGCCCACCGAGGGAGCAGTACTTC

clone size: few
V gene: TRBV15
J gene: TRBJ2-7
D gene: TRBD2
CDR3 protein: CATSRETLAGVYLFDEQYF
CDR3 DNA: TGTGCCACCAGCAGAGAAACACTAGCGGGAGTTTATCTCTTCGACGAGCAGTACTTC

clone size: -
V gene: TRBV12-3/TRBV12-4
J gene: TRBJ1-1
D gene: -
CDR3 protein: CAGGDAGHSEAFF
CDR3 DNA: TGTGCCGGGGGGGACGCCGGTCACTCTGAAGCTTTCTTT

clone size: -
V gene: TRBV11-1
J gene: TRBJ2-5
D gene: -
CDR3 protein: CASSLTQGESQYF
CDR3 DNA: TGTGCCAGCAGCTTAACTCAGGGAGAGAGCCAGTACTTC

clone size: -
V gene: TRBV11-3
J gene: TRBJ2-7
D gene: -
CDR3 protein: CASSLGFEDNSYEQYF
CDR3 DNA: TGTGCCAGCAGCTTAGGCTTTGAGGACAACTCCTACGAGCAGTACTTC

clone size: few
V gene: TRBV9
J gene: TRBJ1-5
D gene: -
CDR3 protein: CASSSLYSNQPQHF
CDR3 DNA: TGTGCCAGCAGCTCCCTGTATAGCAATCAGCCCCAGCATTTT

clone size: few
V gene: TRBV5-1
J gene: TRBJ2-1
D gene: -
CDR3 protein: CASSLARSSANEQFF
CDR3 DNA: TGCGCCAGCAGCTTGGCCCGGTCTAGTGCTAATGAGCAGTTCTTC

clone size: -
V gene: TRBV5-1
J gene: TRBJ2-1
D gene: -
CDR3 protein: CASSLEAGPYSYNEQFF
CDR3 DNA: TGCGCCAGCAGCTTGGAGGCAGGCCCGTATAGCTACAATGAGCAGTTCTTC

clone size: -
V gene: TRBV4-1
J gene: TRBJ1-1
D gene: TRBD1
CDR3 protein: CASSRPRTGENTEAFF
CDR3 DNA: TGCGCCAGCAGCCGACCCCGGACAGGGGAGAACACTGAAGCTTTCTTT

clone size: few
V gene: TRBV7-9
J gene: TRBJ2-1
D gene: TRBD2
CDR3 protein: CATVPSGSGNEQFF
CDR3 DNA: TGTGCCACCGTGCCAAGCGGGAGCGGAAATGAGCAGTTCTTC

clone size: -
V gene: TRBV4-1
J gene: TRBJ1-5
D gene: TRBD1
CDR3 protein: CASSHVSGTGRENQPQHF
CDR3 DNA: TGCGCCAGCAGCCACGTTTCCGGGACAGGGAGAGAAAATCAGCCCCAGCATTTT

clone size: few
V gene: TRBV20-1
J gene: TRBJ2-1
D gene: TRBD2
CDR3 protein: CSARDSLAGGPYNEQFF
CDR3 DNA: TGCAGTGCTAGGGACAGTTTAGCGGGAGGTCCCTACAATGAGCAGTTCTTC

clone size: -
V gene: TRBV18
J gene: TRBJ2-3
D gene: -
CDR3 protein: CASSAGTSTDTQYF
CDR3 DNA: TGTGCCAGCTCAGCCGGGACTAGCACAGATACGCAGTATTTT

clone size: few
V gene: TRBV5-1
J gene: TRBJ1-1
D gene: -
CDR3 protein: CASSLIWDTEAFF
CDR3 DNA: TGCGCCAGCAGCTTGATTTGGGATACTGAAGCTTTCTTT

clone size: many
V gene: TRBV29-1
J gene: TRBJ2-2
D gene: TRBD2
CDR3 protein: CSVESGGANTGELFF
CDR3 DNA: TGCAGCGTTGAATCGGGGGGAGCGAACACCGGGGAGCTGTTTTTT

clone size: few
V gene: TRBV20-1
J gene: TRBJ2-7
D gene: TRBD1
CDR3 protein: CSARYRGTYEQYF
CDR3 DNA: TGCAGTGCTAGATACAGGGGCACCTACGAGCAGTACTTC

clone size: few
V gene: TRBV4-2
J gene: TRBJ2-7
D gene: TRBD2
CDR3 protein: CASSLDGTSGGDSNYEQYF
CDR3 DNA: TGTGCCAGCAGCCTCGACGGGACTAGCGGGGGGGACTCCAACTACGAGCAGTACTTC

clone size: many
V gene: TRBV5-5
J gene: TRBJ2-7
D gene: -
CDR3 protein: CASSPNGGPYEQYF
CDR3 DNA: TGTGCCAGCAGCCCGAATGGGGGACCCTACGAGCAGTACTTC

clone size: -
V gene: TRBV7-9
J gene: TRBJ2-2
D gene: -
CDR3 protein: CASSTRMGSAGELFF
CDR3 DNA: TGTGCCAGCAGCACGAGGATGGGTAGTGCCGGGGAGCTGTTTTTT

clone size: many
V gene: TRBV5-1
J gene: TRBJ2-7
D gene: TRBD1
CDR3 protein: CASSLGGQGAPLYEQYF
CDR3 DNA: TGCGCCAGCAGCTTGGGGGGACAGGGGGCCCCCCTCTACGAGCAGTACTTC

clone size: many
V gene: TRBV20-1
J gene: TRBJ2-7
D gene: TRBD2
CDR3 protein: CSARDPRIGTSGRTSSHEQYF
CDR3 DNA: TGCAGTGCTAGAGATCCGAGGATCGGGACTAGCGGGAGAACATCGTCCCACGAGCAGTACTTC

clone size: -
V gene: TRBV6-4
J gene: TRBJ2-1
D gene: -
CDR3 protein: CASGHTYLSGEQFF
CDR3 DNA: TGTGCCAGCGGACACACGTACTTATCAGGCGAGCAGTTCTTC

clone size: few
V gene: TRBV12-3/TRBV12-4
J gene: TRBJ1-6
D gene: TRBD1
CDR3 protein: CASTVDRGYNSPLHF
CDR3 DNA: TGTGCCAGCACCGTAGACAGGGGATATAATTCACCCCTCCACTTT

clone size: few
V gene: TRBV7-2
J gene: TRBJ2-3
D gene: -
CDR3 protein: CASSLRLGADTQYF
CDR3 DNA: TGTGCCAGCAGCTTGCGTCTGGGGGCAGATACGCAGTATTTT

clone size: -
V gene: TRBV12-3/TRBV12-4
J gene: TRBJ2-1
D gene: TRBD2
CDR3 protein: CASSLSLAEEFF
CDR3 DNA: TGTGCCAGCAGTTTGAGCCTAGCGGAAGAGTTCTTC

clone size: -
V gene: TRBV2
J gene: TRBJ2-2
D gene: -
CDR3 protein: CASGGTALNTGELFF
CDR3 DNA: TGTGCCAGCGGGGGGACTGCGTTGAACACCGGGGAGCTGTTTTTT

clone size: few
V gene: TRBV21-1
J gene: TRBJ2-7
D gene: -
CDR3 protein: CAGLGTGGYEQYF
CDR3 DNA: TGTGCCGGATTAGGGACAGGGGGCTACGAGCAGTACTTC

clone size: -
V gene: TRBV4-1
J gene: TRBJ2-3
D gene: -
CDR3 protein: CASSRGGFGTDTQYF
CDR3 DNA: TGCGCCAGCAGCCGAGGGGGTTTTGGCACAGATACGCAGTATTTT

clone size: few
V gene: TRBV25-1
J gene: TRBJ2-5
D gene: -
CDR3 protein: CAIAVLGLETQYF
CDR3 DNA: TGTGCCATCGCGGTGCTGGGGCTTGAGACCCAGTACTTC

clone size: once
V gene: TRBV24-1
J gene: TRBJ1-1
D gene: -
CDR3 protein: CATSAGGGRTEAFF
CDR3 DNA: TGTGCCACCAGCGCCGGGGGGGGCAGAACTGAAGCTTTCTTT

clone size: few
V gene: TRBV7-2
J gene: TRBJ2-1
D gene: TRBD2
CDR3 protein: CASSLASGRALSYEQFF
CDR3 DNA: TGTGCCAGCAGCTTAGCTAGCGGGAGGGCTTTGAGCTATGAGCAGTTCTTC

clone size: -
V gene: TRBV12-3/TRBV12-4
J gene: TRBJ2-5
D gene: -
CDR3 protein: CASSLVSGGAQYF
CDR3 DNA: TGTGCCAGCAGTTTAGTGAGCGGTGGAGCCCAGTACTTC

clone size: -
V gene: TRBV7-9
J gene: TRBJ1-3
D gene: -
CDR3 protein: CASSLDGASGNTIYF
CDR3 DNA: TGTGCCAGCAGCTTAGATGGGGCTTCTGGAAACACCATATATTTT

clone size: -
V gene: TRBV9
J gene: TRBJ1-2
D gene: -
CDR3 protein: CASSARTDYGYTF
CDR3 DNA: TGTGCCAGCAGCGCCCGGACGGATTATGGCTACACCTTC

clone size: -
V gene: TRBV11-2
J gene: TRBJ1-2
D gene: -
CDR3 protein: CASSRTAENYGYTF
CDR3 DNA: TGTGCCAGCAGCCGGACGGCCGAGAACTATGGCTACACCTTC

clone size: few
V gene: TRBV12-3/TRBV12-4
J gene: TRBJ2-2
D gene: -
CDR3 protein: CASSHRITGELFF
CDR3 DNA: TGTGCCAGCAGTCACCGGATTACCGGGGAGCTGTTTTTT

clone size: -
V gene: TRBV5-5
J gene: TRBJ2-3
D gene: -
CDR3 protein: CASSLGGAPTDTQYF
CDR3 DNA: TGTGCCAGCAGCTTGGGCGGGGCTCCCACAGATACGCAGTATTTT

clone size: -
V gene: TRBV6-5
J gene: TRBJ1-2
D gene: -
CDR3 protein: CASSYDDGANYGYTF
CDR3 DNA: TGTGCCAGCAGTTACGACGATGGTGCTAACTATGGCTACACCTTC

clone size: -
V gene: TRBV24-1
J gene: TRBJ1-4
D gene: -
CDR3 protein: CATSDPGKGPSNEKLFF
CDR3 DNA: TGTGCCACCAGTGATCCGGGGAAGGGCCCCTCGAATGAAAAACTGTTTTTT

clone size: few
V gene: TRBV4-1
J gene: TRBJ2-7
D gene: -
CDR3 protein: CASSQDPTAYEQYF
CDR3 DNA: TGCGCCAGCAGCCAAGATCCAACAGCCTACGAGCAGTACTTC

clone size: -
V gene: TRBV13
J gene: TRBJ2-3
D gene: TRBD1
CDR3 protein: CASSRMGVGTGGILGTDTQYF
CDR3 DNA: TGTGCCAGCAGCCGAATGGGGGTCGGGACAGGGGGCATCCTCGGCACAGATACGCAGTATTTT